What follows describes a single T cell receptor beta chain. Antigen: not known. This entry is derived from a study of graft-versus-host responses after intestinal transplantation. Study-wide findings and caveats: Early after transplant, HvG clones declined as circulating GvH clones peaked.

The repertoire was sequenced with immunoSEQ multiplex PCR; TCRdb's copy has only in-frame clones and lacks some. In the table there are 80,000 to 95,000 clones, about 93% of which are singletons. The V end was cut by 2 bases, the J end by 2 bases, with 10 bases between. The CDR3 has 16 residues. Germline V gene sequence: CDR1 LNHDA, CDR2 SQIVND (reference sequence). The chain is built from TRBV19 and TRBJ2-6, with TRBD1 as a possible D gene (5 bases). The sequencing here drew on unstimulated CD8+ T cells sorted from spleen or lymph node cells, taken before intestinal transplant. The TCR comes from a human donor who received an intestinal transplant. In nucleotides, the CDR3 is TGTGCCAGTAGTATAAGGGCAGGGCCTGGGGCCAACGTCCTGACTTTC. Protein sequence: CASSIRAGPGANVLTF. Full variable domain (missing parts from reference TRBV19 and TRBJ2-6): DGGITQSPKYLFRKEGQNVTLSCEQNLNHDAMYWYRQDPGQGLRLIYYSQIVNDFQKGDIAEGYSVSREKKESFPLTVTSAQKNPTAFYLCASSIRAGPGANVLTFGAGSRLTVL.